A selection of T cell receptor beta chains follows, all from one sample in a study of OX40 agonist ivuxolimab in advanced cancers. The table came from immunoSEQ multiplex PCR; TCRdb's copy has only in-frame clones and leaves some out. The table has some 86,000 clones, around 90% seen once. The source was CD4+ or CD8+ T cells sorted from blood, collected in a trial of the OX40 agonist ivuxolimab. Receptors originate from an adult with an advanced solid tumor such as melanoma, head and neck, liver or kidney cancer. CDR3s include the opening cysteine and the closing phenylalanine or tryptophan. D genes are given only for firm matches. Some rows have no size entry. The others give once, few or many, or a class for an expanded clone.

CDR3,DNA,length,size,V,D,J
CAIRGGTGNTDTQYF,TGTGCCATCAGGGGGGGGACAGGGAACACAGATACGCAGTATTTT,15,NA,TRBV10-3,TRBD1,TRBJ2-3
CASSSPARAVHEQYF,TGTGCCAGCAGTTCCCCCGCGAGGGCCGTGCACGAGCAGTACTTC,15,NA,TRBV28,NA,TRBJ2-7
CASSDGRGGNEQFF,TGTGCCAGCAGCGATGGACGTGGGGGGAATGAGCAGTTCTTC,14,NA,TRBV9,NA,TRBJ2-1
CAWSPNYEQYF,TGTGCCTGGAGTCCTAATTACGAGCAGTACTTC,11,once,TRBV30,NA,TRBJ2-7
CAISVLDYNEQFF,TGTGCCATCAGTGTTCTAGATTACAATGAGCAGTTCTTC,13,NA,TRBV10-3,NA,TRBJ2-1
CASSLLAGGGNEQFF,TGCGCCAGCAGCCTACTAGCGGGAGGGGGGAATGAGCAGTTCTTC,15,NA,TRBV5-1,TRBD2,TRBJ2-1
CASEIERRILFF,TGTGCCAGCGAAATCGAACGGCGGATACTGTTTTTT,12,NA,TRBV2,NA,TRBJ2-2
CASSSGDQPQHF,TGTGCCAGCAGCTCGGGCGATCAGCCCCAGCATTTT,12,once,TRBV7-9,NA,TRBJ1-5
CASSLSGSAQETQYF,TGTGCCAGCAGTCTTAGCGGGAGCGCGCAAGAGACCCAGTACTTC,15,NA,TRBV6-1,TRBD2,TRBJ2-5
CASSIPGQSYNQPQHF,TGTGCCAGCAGTATACCGGGACAGTCTTACAATCAGCCCCAGCATTTT,16,NA,TRBV28,TRBD1,TRBJ1-5
CASSQATYNEQFF,TGTGCCAGCAGCCAGGCTACATACAATGAGCAGTTCTTC,13,NA,TRBV28,NA,TRBJ2-1
CASSPGGLADPSSYNEQFF,TGCGCCAGCAGCCCTGGGGGACTAGCGGATCCGAGCTCCTACAATGAGCAGTTCTTC,19,NA,TRBV10-1,TRBD2,TRBJ2-1
CASSQELSGRGETQYF,TGCGCCAGCAGCCAAGAGCTTAGCGGGAGAGGTGAGACCCAGTACTTC,16,NA,TRBV4-1,TRBD2,TRBJ2-5
CASSGAGTSVYEQYF,TGTGCCAGCAGCGGCGCCGGGACTAGCGTTTACGAGCAGTACTTC,15,once,TRBV5-6,TRBD2,TRBJ2-7
CASSRQGAYNEQFF,TGTGCCAGCAGTCGACAGGGGGCCTACAATGAGCAGTTCTTC,14,NA,TRBV2,TRBD1,TRBJ2-1
CASSEQVGSYNEQFF,TGTGCCAGTAGTGAACAGGTAGGGTCCTACAATGAGCAGTTCTTC,15,NA,TRBV19,NA,TRBJ2-1
CAWMGQGAFVGELFF,TGTGCCTGGATGGGACAGGGGGCGTTCGTCGGGGAGCTGTTTTTT,15,NA,TRBV30,TRBD1,TRBJ2-2
CAWSGALAGGPFNEQFF,TGTGCCTGGAGTGGGGCTCTAGCGGGAGGGCCTTTCAATGAGCAGTTCTTC,17,NA,TRBV30,TRBD2,TRBJ2-1
CASSERRRGPGANVLTF,TGTGCCAGCAGTGAACGTCGGCGGGGACCTGGGGCCAACGTCCTGACTTTC,17,NA,TRBV2,NA,TRBJ2-6
CATSRDRSGLAVETQYF,TGTGCCACCAGCAGAGATAGGAGTGGACTAGCGGTAGAGACCCAGTACTTC,17,NA,TRBV15,TRBD2,TRBJ2-5
CASSLQSGKETQYF,TGCGCCAGCAGCTTACAAAGCGGAAAAGAGACCCAGTACTTC,14,NA,TRBV5-1,NA,TRBJ2-5
CASSPGTANTGELFF,TGTGCCAGCAGCCCGGGGACAGCGAACACCGGGGAGCTGTTTTTT,15,once,TRBV7-3,TRBD1,TRBJ2-2
CASGLVVVEINTEAFF,TGTGCTAGTGGTTTGGTAGTCGTAGAAATTAACACTGAAGCTTTCTTT,16,few,TRBV12-5,NA,TRBJ1-1
CASSRDRGADTQYF,TGTGCCAGTAGCCGGGACAGGGGCGCAGATACGCAGTATTTT,14,once,TRBV19,TRBD1,TRBJ2-3
CASSPRQGTDTQYF,TGTGCCAGCTCACCCCGACAGGGGACAGATACGCAGTATTTT,14,NA,TRBV18,TRBD1,TRBJ2-3
CATTPVGGKNIQYF,TGTGCCACCACCCCGGTGGGTGGCAAAAACATTCAGTACTTC,14,NA,TRBV15,NA,TRBJ2-4
CASSATIPGQGDYGYTF,TGCGCCAGCAGCGCGACCATCCCGGGACAGGGTGACTATGGCTACACCTTC,17,NA,TRBV5-1,TRBD1,TRBJ1-2
CASSPGGGNQPQHF,TGTGCCAGCAGCCCCGGGGGGGGCAATCAGCCCCAGCATTTT,14,NA,TRBV7-9,NA,TRBJ1-5
CASSPGQQETQYF,TGTGCCAGCTCACCAGGACAGCAAGAGACCCAGTACTTC,13,NA,TRBV18,NA,TRBJ2-5
CASSLVVLAGGPTRGFF,TGTGCCAGCAGCTTGGTTGTACTAGCGGGAGGGCCAACAAGGGGTTTCTTC,17,NA,TRBV5-4,TRBD2,TRBJ2-1
CASSLGGAGNQPQHF,TGTGCCAGCAGCTTAGGGGGGGCTGGCAATCAGCCCCAGCATTTT,15,NA,TRBV11-2,NA,TRBJ1-5
CASSLASGGGNEQFF,TGTGCCAGCAGCTTGGCTAGCGGGGGGGGGAATGAGCAGTTCTTC,15,NA,TRBV5-4,TRBD2,TRBJ2-1
CASSLFGLAGDNEQFF,TGTGCCAGCAGCTTATTCGGGCTAGCGGGAGACAATGAGCAGTTCTTC,16,NA,TRBV7-9,TRBD2,TRBJ2-1
CASSLTSNAATSF,TGTGCCAGCAGCTTAACTTCCAACGCCGCTACTAGCTTT,13,once,TRBV7-3,NA,TRBJ1-1
CASSGGGSNQPQHF,TGTGCCAGCAGCGGGGGCGGGAGCAATCAGCCCCAGCATTTT,14,NA,TRBV28,NA,TRBJ1-5
CASSIVNRGRNQPQHF,TGTGCCAGTAGTATAGTAAACAGGGGACGAAATCAGCCCCAGCATTTT,16,NA,TRBV19,TRBD1,TRBJ1-5
CASSPPLGTSGRASDTQYF,TGTGCCAGCAGCCCCCCGCTAGGGACTAGCGGGAGGGCCTCTGATACGCAGTATTTT,19,NA,TRBV5-4,TRBD2,TRBJ2-3
CASSPGGLMNTEAFF,TGTGCCAGTAGCCCTGGGGGGCTCATGAACACTGAAGCTTTCTTT,15,NA,TRBV19,NA,TRBJ1-1
CASSLQGTNNSPLHF,TGTGCCAGCAGTTTACAGGGAACCAATAATTCACCCCTCCACTTT,15,NA,TRBV28,NA,TRBJ1-6
CASSVDARAGGPSNEQFF,TGTGCCAGCAGCGTAGACGCCCGGGCGGGAGGGCCGTCCAATGAGCAGTTCTTC,18,NA,TRBV9,TRBD2,TRBJ2-1
CASRYAGSSGETQYF,TGTGCCAGTAGGTATGCCGGGTCCTCCGGGGAGACCCAGTACTTC,15,NA,TRBV19,NA,TRBJ2-5
CASSPMSDTEAFF,TGTGCCAGCTCACCAATGTCGGACACTGAAGCTTTCTTT,13,NA,TRBV18,NA,TRBJ1-1
CASSLFLRAGSNYGYTF,TGTGCCAGCAGTTTATTCCTCCGGGCAGGATCTAACTATGGCTACACCTTC,17,NA,TRBV28,NA,TRBJ1-2
CASSPGGRAYEQYF,TGTGCCAGCTCACCAGGTGGAAGAGCCTACGAGCAGTACTTC,14,NA,TRBV18,NA,TRBJ2-7